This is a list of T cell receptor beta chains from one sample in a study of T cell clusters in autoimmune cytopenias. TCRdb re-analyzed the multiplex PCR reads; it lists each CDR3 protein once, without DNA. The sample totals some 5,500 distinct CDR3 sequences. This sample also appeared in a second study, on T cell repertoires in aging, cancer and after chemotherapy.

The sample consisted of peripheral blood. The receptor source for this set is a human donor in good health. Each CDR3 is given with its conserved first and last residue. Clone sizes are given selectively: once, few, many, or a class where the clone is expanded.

cdr3_aa: CASSYVNSYEQYF
clone_size: medium-sized
j_call: TRBJ2-7
v_call: TRBV5-6

cdr3_aa: CAWSVPPGLNEKLFF
clone_size: medium-sized
j_call: TRBJ1-4
v_call: TRBV30

cdr3_aa: CASSLGQANYGYTF
clone_size: -
j_call: TRBJ1-2
v_call: TRBV12-3/TRBV12-4

cdr3_aa: CASSPITANTGELFF
clone_size: -
j_call: TRBJ2-2
v_call: TRBV18

cdr3_aa: CASRVSGGANEKLFF
clone_size: -
j_call: TRBJ1-4
v_call: TRBV6-5

cdr3_aa: CATRQFGQPQHF
clone_size: medium-sized
j_call: TRBJ1-5
v_call: TRBV19

cdr3_aa: CASTDGRYAYEQYF
clone_size: -
j_call: TRBJ2-7
v_call: TRBV6-4

cdr3_aa: CASSQDWSGGNQPQHF
clone_size: -
j_call: TRBJ1-5
v_call: TRBV5-6

cdr3_aa: CASSSSYGFGGYTF
clone_size: -
j_call: TRBJ1-2
v_call: TRBV7-2

cdr3_aa: CASSSQTGAYNEQFF
clone_size: -
j_call: TRBJ2-1
v_call: TRBV5-6

cdr3_aa: CASSLTFQAPETQYF
clone_size: -
j_call: TRBJ2-5
v_call: TRBV12-3/TRBV12-4

cdr3_aa: CASSPQRNYGYTF
clone_size: medium-sized
j_call: TRBJ1-2
v_call: TRBV18

cdr3_aa: CASSSIQTGQGALSDTQYF
clone_size: -
j_call: TRBJ2-3
v_call: TRBV27

cdr3_aa: CASSSTDLPTEAFF
clone_size: -
j_call: TRBJ1-1
v_call: TRBV5-6

cdr3_aa: CASSVQHPDNYGYTF
clone_size: -
j_call: TRBJ1-2
v_call: TRBV18

cdr3_aa: CSAGSGAVDGYTF
clone_size: -
j_call: TRBJ1-2
v_call: TRBV20-1

cdr3_aa: CASRNLAGSSYEQYF
clone_size: medium-sized
j_call: TRBJ2-7
v_call: TRBV6-5

cdr3_aa: CAISGGLAGVDEQYF
clone_size: -
j_call: TRBJ2-7
v_call: TRBV10-3

cdr3_aa: CASSVLAGGLSGELFF
clone_size: medium-sized
j_call: TRBJ2-2
v_call: TRBV7-4

cdr3_aa: CATSDSQYEQFF
clone_size: -
j_call: TRBJ2-1
v_call: TRBV6-5

cdr3_aa: CASSSGTDPYEQYF
clone_size: medium-sized
j_call: TRBJ2-7
v_call: TRBV6-5

cdr3_aa: CASSLDRGRYNEQFF
clone_size: -
j_call: TRBJ2-1
v_call: TRBV11-2

cdr3_aa: CASSRGGVGLAVPNEQFF
clone_size: medium-sized
j_call: TRBJ2-1
v_call: TRBV19

cdr3_aa: CASSWPGRGPYQETQYF
clone_size: medium-sized
j_call: TRBJ2-5
v_call: TRBV5-6

cdr3_aa: CASSLEAGEETQYF
clone_size: -
j_call: TRBJ2-5
v_call: TRBV5-1

cdr3_aa: CASSTTENTEAFF
clone_size: -
j_call: TRBJ1-1
v_call: TRBV11-3

cdr3_aa: CATSAGYEQYF
clone_size: -
j_call: TRBJ2-7
v_call: TRBV24-1

cdr3_aa: CASSAQTVYGYTF
clone_size: -
j_call: TRBJ1-2
v_call: TRBV11-3

cdr3_aa: CASTQLAGAYNEQFF
clone_size: -
j_call: TRBJ2-1
v_call: TRBV6-5

cdr3_aa: CASSAWGGNQPQHF
clone_size: -
j_call: TRBJ1-5
v_call: TRBV6-1

cdr3_aa: CASSYSIQSNQPQHF
clone_size: medium-sized
j_call: TRBJ1-5
v_call: TRBV6-5

cdr3_aa: CSVESAGGTEAFF
clone_size: -
j_call: TRBJ1-1
v_call: TRBV29-1

cdr3_aa: CASSWGGDNQPQHF
clone_size: medium-sized
j_call: TRBJ1-5
v_call: TRBV5-6

cdr3_aa: CSVQGSAGSPLNEQYF
clone_size: medium-sized
j_call: TRBJ2-7
v_call: TRBV29-1

cdr3_aa: CASSLGWGANTGELFF
clone_size: -
j_call: TRBJ2-2
v_call: TRBV11-2

cdr3_aa: CASRPRTGRGGANVLTF
clone_size: -
j_call: TRBJ2-6
v_call: TRBV6-2/TRBV6-3

cdr3_aa: CASSLAGAARAGELFF
clone_size: -
j_call: TRBJ2-2
v_call: TRBV7-2

cdr3_aa: CASSSRGTGPCEQYF
clone_size: -
j_call: TRBJ2-7
v_call: TRBV27

cdr3_aa: CASSPLLRGSSGNTIYF
clone_size: -
j_call: TRBJ1-3
v_call: TRBV18

cdr3_aa: CAWTRLARETQYF
clone_size: medium-sized
j_call: TRBJ2-5
v_call: TRBV30

cdr3_aa: CASSLGGPSQPQHF
clone_size: medium-sized
j_call: TRBJ1-5
v_call: TRBV27

cdr3_aa: CAIPTGLRVHLHF
clone_size: -
j_call: TRBJ1-6
v_call: TRBV10-3

cdr3_aa: CASSLVLVDEQYF
clone_size: medium-sized
j_call: TRBJ2-7
v_call: TRBV5-6

cdr3_aa: CASSLKVGGPNYGYTF
clone_size: -
j_call: TRBJ1-2
v_call: TRBV27

cdr3_aa: CASSSTTTGAAFF
clone_size: medium-sized
j_call: TRBJ1-1
v_call: TRBV11-1

cdr3_aa: CASRRDFLETQYF
clone_size: medium-sized
j_call: TRBJ2-5
v_call: TRBV5-4